This TCR beta chain was recorded in a study of regulatory T cells in long-lasting Graves disease. Time point specified: persistent/refractory GD, antithyroid drugs over 5 years with positive TRAb. Preparation of the TCR library used RNA extracted from PBMCs. The CDR3 is made up of 13 amino acids. Germline-derived CDR1 and CDR2 are SGHNT and YYREEE (reference sequence). Trimming left V 9 bases short and J 1 base short, with 12 bases between. According to the study, TCR beta libraries were built with iRepertoire HTBI primers and CDR3-region Arm-PCR. TCRdb re-called the multiplex PCR reads with MiXCR, one entry per CDR3 protein. The sample carries about 450,000 distinct CDR3 sequences, about a quarter recorded once.

Sequences were derived from peripheral blood mononuclear cells (PBMCs), sampled when the disease was refractory, from a patient treated with antithyroid drugs. The genes are TRBV5-4 and TRBJ2-3; D is uncertain. The receptor's source is a female donor with Graves disease. CDR3 sequence reads: CATKTKGTDTQYF. CDR3 DNA sequence: TGTGCCACCAAGACGAAAGGCACAGATACGCAGTATTTT.